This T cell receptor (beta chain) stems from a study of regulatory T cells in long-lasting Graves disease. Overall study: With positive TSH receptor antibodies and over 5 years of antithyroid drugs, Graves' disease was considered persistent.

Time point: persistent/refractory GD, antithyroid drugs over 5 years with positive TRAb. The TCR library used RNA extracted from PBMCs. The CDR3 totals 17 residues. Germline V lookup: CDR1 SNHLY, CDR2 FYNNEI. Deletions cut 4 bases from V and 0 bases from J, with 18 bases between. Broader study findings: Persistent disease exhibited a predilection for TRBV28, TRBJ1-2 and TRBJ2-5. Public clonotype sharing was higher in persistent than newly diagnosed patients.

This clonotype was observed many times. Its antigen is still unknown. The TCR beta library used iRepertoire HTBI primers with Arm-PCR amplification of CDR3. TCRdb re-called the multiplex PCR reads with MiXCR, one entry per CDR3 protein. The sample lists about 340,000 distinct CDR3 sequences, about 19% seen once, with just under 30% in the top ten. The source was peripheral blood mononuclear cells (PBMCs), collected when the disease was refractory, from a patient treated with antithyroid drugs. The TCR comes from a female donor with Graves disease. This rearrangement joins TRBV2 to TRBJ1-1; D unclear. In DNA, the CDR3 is TGTGCCAGCAGTGCAGGAATAGGGCTAGGCATGAACACTGAAGCTTTCTTT. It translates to CASSAGIGLGMNTEAFF.